The 24 T cell receptor beta chains below all came from one sample that was sequenced in a study of shared T cell receptors in the human thymus. Produced via immunoSEQ multiplex PCR; TCRdb's table is partial and in-frame only. Seen here are more than 550,000 clones, about 89% observed once, and the top ten hold 0.0094%. These data are also associated with another study on human thymus T cells.

The sample taken for sequencing was thymocytes. The source of these receptors is a boy under three years old with a congenital heart defect.

About this clone itself: Other DNA sequences from this sample encode an identical CDR3 as well. The chain is built from TRBV10-2 and TRBJ2-3, with a possible D match to TRBD2 (6 bases). The V end lost 2 bases, the J end lost 0 bases, and 9 bases lay between the germline ends. Germline values: CDR1 WSHSY, CDR2 SAAADI. The CDR3 extends over 15 amino acids. CDR3 bases: TGCGCCAGCAGTGAGGGGCGGGAAAGCACAGATACGCAGTATTTT. Amino acids: CASSEGRESTDTQYF.

In this sample, this clone turned up once. CDR3 region: CASSLSAGVWLRGSSYNEQFF. The CDR3 DNA sequence: TGTGCCAGCAGTTTATCAGCCGGGGTCTGGCTTCGCGGTTCGTCATACAATGAGCAGTTCTTC. J is TRBJ2-1 and V is TRBV27; D perhaps matches TRBD2 (5 bases). Per germline, CDR1 MNHEY and CDR2 SMNVEV (reference sequence). This CDR3 is built from 21 residues. Trimming took off 0 bases at V and 4 bases at J, with 28 bases between the two ends.

Comment on this clone: Mismatch with germline at one junction end may stem from a read error. The genes are TRBV2 and TRBJ1-5; 8 nucleotides line up with TRBD1. The CDR3 has 17 residues. The germline CDR1 and CDR2 sequences are SNHLY and FYNNEI. The CDR3 is CASREAQGGDSNQPQHF. The CDR3, as DNA: TGTGCCAGCAGAGAAGCACAGGGGGGAGATAGCAATCAGCCCCAGCATTTT.

The chain couples TRBV5-1 to TRBJ2-1; 7 bases fit TRBD1. This CDR3 has 15 amino acids. V trimming: 2 bases; J trimming: 5 bases; junction bases outside the gene matches: 7. The germline V gene has CDR1 SGHRS and CDR2 YFSETQ. CDR3 nucleotides: TGCGCCAGCAGCTTACCCGGGACAGAGAACAATGAGCAGTTCTTC. This sequence encodes CASSLPGTENNEQFF.

The chain carries TRBV29-1 and TRBJ1-3; TRBD1 agrees at 9 bases. The germline V gene has CDR1 SQVTM and CDR2 ANQGSEA. V shed 0 bases, J shed 2 bases, and the junction held 5 bases outside the gene matches. The length of the CDR3 is 16 residues. Here the CDR3 DNA reads TGCAGCGTTGAAGATCTCGGGACAGGGCCTGGAAACACCATATATTTT. This gives the protein CSVEDLGTGPGNTIYF.

The chain carries TRBV15 and TRBJ2-3; TRBD2 aligns across 10 bases. Germline assignment: CDR1 LNHNV and CDR2 YYDKDF (reference sequence). The CDR3 is made up of 19 amino acids. J gave up 7 bases and V 5 bases, and 21 bases lay outside the gene matches. The CDR3 here is CATSSRRGKAGGFGNTQYF. For the CDR3, the DNA is TGTGCCACCAGCTCCAGACGGGGTAAAGCGGGAGGGTTCGGAAATACGCAGTATTTT.

About this clone: Other DNA variants within this sample encode the same CDR3. This chain connects TRBV5-6 to TRBJ1-5; D gene ambiguous. CDR3 length equals 14 residues. Deletions cut 0 bases from V and 3 bases from J, with 7 bases between. Germline CDR1 SGHDT, CDR2 YYEEEE. As DNA, the CDR3 is TGTGCCAGCAGCTTGGGCGGGAACAATCAGCCCCAGCATTTT. Translated, it gives CASSLGGNNQPQHF.

The chain recombines TRBV25-1 with TRBJ2-7; D not resolved. There are 14 residues in the CDR3. Per germline, CDR1 MGHDK and CDR2 SYGVNS. The V end was cut by 4 bases, the J end by 4 bases, with 14 bases between. The CDR3 coding sequence is TGTGCCAGCAGTGTCACCGGGTCCTATTACGAGCAGTACTTC. The encoded protein is CASSVTGSYYEQYF.

The chain combines TRBV6-4 with TRBJ2-3; possibly TRBD2 for D (5 bases). V gave up 6 bases and J gave up 2 bases, with 9 bases separating them. Germline CDR1 is MRHNA and CDR2 is SNTAGT. The CDR3 covers 13 residues. CDR3 sequence (DNA): TGTGCCAGCAGCCCAGCGGTCACAGATACGCAGTATTTT. This sequence encodes CASSPAVTDTQYF.

V and J are TRBV19 and TRBJ2-7; D remains ambiguous. Trimming stripped 3 bases from V and 2 bases from J, with 17 bases between. CDR3 length equals 16 residues. Germline-derived CDR1 and CDR2 are LNHDA and SQIVND (reference sequence). CDR3 coding DNA: TGTGCCAGTAGTATCCGCGCTCGGTACGCTCCCTACGAGCAGTACTTC. This translates into CASSIRARYAPYEQYF.

The rearrangement joins TRBV5-5 to TRBJ1-4; weak D call: TRBD1 (6 bases). This CDR3 is 18 amino acids long. Germline values: CDR1 SGHKS, CDR2 YYEKEE (reference sequence). The V and J ends lost 0 bases and 8 bases respectively, with 23 bases between them. For the CDR3, the DNA is TGTGCCAGCAGCTTGGCCGGAACCAACCGGGACATGAGGGAAAAACTGTTTTTT. Amino acids: CASSLAGTNRDMREKLFF. Using reference TRBV5-5 and TRBJ1-4 for the parts outside the CDR3, the full variable domain is DAGVTQSPTHLIKTRGQQVTLRCSPISGHKSVSWYQQVLGQGPQFIFQYYEKEERGRGNFPDRFSARQFPNYSSELNVNALLLGDSALYLCASSLAGTNRDMREKLFFGSGTQLSVL.

This sequence joins TRBV11-2 and TRBJ1-2; 10 bases match TRBD1. The CDR3 has 17 residues. From germline, CDR1 is SGHAT and CDR2 FQNNGV. J gave up 14 bases and V 1 base, and 19 bases lay outside the gene matches. CDR3 protein: CASSLGAGTGASEGFTF. CDR3 nucleotides: TGTGCCAGCAGCTTAGGCGCCGGGACAGGGGCCTCCGAAGGCTTTACCTTC. Together with reference TRBV11-2 and TRBJ1-2, the CDR3 gives the full variable domain: EAGVAQSPRYKIIEKRQSVAFWCNPISGHATLYWYQQILGQGPKLLIQFQNNGVVDDSQLPKDRFSAERLKGVDSTLKIQPAKLEDSAVYLCASSLGAGTGASEGFTFGSGTRLTVV.

The chain joins TRBV6-5 to TRBJ2-5; tentative D call: TRBD1 (6 bases). This CDR3 region has 14 residues. Per the germline V gene, CDR1 is MNHEY and CDR2 is SVGAGI. With 2 bases removed from V and 0 bases from J, the gap between germline ends came to 7 bases. The CDR3 DNA sequence: TGTGCCAGCAGTTACGGGGGCAACCAAGAGACCCAGTACTTC. Translating it yields CASSYGGNQETQYF.

The CDR3 DNA follows: TGTGCCAGCAGCTGCGGACTTCCAGATACGCAGTATTTT. The encoded protein is CASSCGLPDTQYF. V gene TRBV5-4 combines with J gene TRBJ2-3, with a tentative D call TRBD2 (5 bases). V shed 3 bases and J shed 4 bases, with 9 bases lying between them. The CDR3 runs 13 residues. Germline CDR1 reads SGHNT; CDR2 reads YYREEE (reference sequence).

The CDR3 here is CASSEEGTTDTQYF. CDR3 in DNA: TGCGCCAGCAGTGAAGAGGGTACCACAGATACGCAGTATTTT. The chain couples TRBV10-1 to TRBJ2-3, with a possible D match to TRBD2 (5 bases). The CDR3 has 14 amino acids. The germline V gene has CDR1 WNHNN and CDR2 SYGVQD (reference sequence). V gave up 3 bases and J gave up 2 bases, with 9 bases separating them.

The CDR3 region has the DNA TGTGCCAGCAGCCAAAAACAGGGGCGGAACGGCTACACCTTC. Protein sequence: CASSQKQGRNGYTF. The J gene is TRBJ1-2, the V gene TRBV14; 7 bases match TRBD1. Germline V lookup: CDR1 SGHDN, CDR2 FVKESK. Unmatched junction bases numbered 8, after V lost 2 bases and J lost 8 bases. CDR3 size: 14 residues. Using reference TRBV14 and TRBJ1-2 for the parts outside the CDR3, the full variable domain is EAGVTQFPSHSVIEKGQTVTLRCDPISGHDNLYWYRRVMGKEIKFLLHFVKESKQDESGMPNNRFLAERTGGTYSTLKVQPAELEDSGVYFCASSQKQGRNGYTFGSGTRLTVV.

This clone was counted between two and nine times. The chain combines TRBV9 with TRBJ1-5; 8 nucleotides line up with TRBD1. The germline CDR1 and CDR2 sequences are SGDLS and YYNGEE. The trim removed 2 bases at V and 6 bases at J, leaving 7 bases unmatched. The CDR3 is made up of 15 amino acids. CDR3 in DNA: TGTGCCAGCAGCGTGCCCAGGGGGCGCGGTCAGCCCCAGCATTTT. Its translation: CASSVPRGRGQPQHF.

The V gene is TRBV2, the J gene TRBJ1-1, with D tentatively TRBD1 (5 bases). The V gene's germline CDR1 is SNHLY and CDR2 FYNNEI. V lost 8 bases and J lost 2, with 15 bases in between. The CDR3 is 14 residues long. The CDR3 DNA is TGTGCCAGCCAAATCGGGGGGACTAACACTGAAGCTTTCTTT. Translation gives CASQIGGTNTEAFF.

This chain uses TRBV7-2 with TRBJ2-7, with D possibly being TRBD1 (5 bases). V shed 3 bases and J shed 3 bases, with 24 bases lying between them. This CDR3 is 18 amino acids long. CDR1 is SGHTA and CDR2 is FQGNSA in the germline V gene. The CDR3 DNA is TGTGCCAGCAGCTTTGGGGCAGGGTACCCCTCCTGGGACTACGAGCAGTACTTC. It yields the protein CASSFGAGYPSWDYEQYF.

This chain uses TRBV13 with TRBJ1-6, with D perhaps TRBD1 (5 bases). Germline V gives CDR1 PRHDT, CDR2 FYEKMQ (reference sequence). The CDR3 runs 15 residues. Trimming removed 5 bases at V and 5 bases at J, with 13 bases between. The CDR3 region has the DNA TGTGCCAGCAGCGCACAGGCCAAGGATAATTCACCCCTCCACTTT. Its translation: CASSAQAKDNSPLHF.

CDR3 bases: TGTGCCAGCAGTTTATCCGGAGACGGCTACACCTTC. This translates into CASSLSGDGYTF. V usage is TRBV27 and J usage is TRBJ1-2, with D unclear. This CDR3 spans 12 amino acids. The germline V gene has CDR1 MNHEY and CDR2 SMNVEV (reference sequence). The V gene lost 0 bases and the J gene lost 8 bases, with 7 bases spanning the gap.

This chain connects TRBV5-1 to TRBJ2-1, with 10 bases that match TRBD2. Germline-derived CDR1 and CDR2 are SGHRS and YFSETQ. CDR3 length: 19 amino acids. The J segment lost 7 bases and the V segment lost 1 base, leaving 17 bases of the junction unmatched. The CDR3 coding sequence is TGCGCCAGCAGCTTGAGGCCTAGCGGGGGCCACCTCTATAGGAATGAGCAGTTCTTC. Translation gives CASSLRPSGGHLYRNEQFF.

The chain carries TRBV28 and TRBJ1-5; tentative D call: TRBD1 (5 bases). V was cut by 8 bases and J by 0 bases, with 14 bases left in between. The length of the CDR3 is 15 residues. Germline CDR1 and CDR2: MDHEN and SYDVKM. CDR3 nucleotide sequence: TGTGCCAGCCTAGGACGGGGGGTTAGCAATCAGCCCCAGCATTTT. Translating gives CASLGRGVSNQPQHF.

The rearrangement uses TRBV27 and TRBJ2-1; the D gene is possibly TRBD2 (6 bases). Germline assignment: CDR1 MNHEY and CDR2 SMNVEV (reference sequence). Trimming removed 5 bases at V and 0 bases at J, with 14 bases between. The CDR3 has 16 amino acids. CDR3 in DNA: TGTGCCAGCAGTGGGGACCTGCGGGGCTCCTACAATGAGCAGTTCTTC. Its protein product is CASSGDLRGSYNEQFF.